A selection of T cell receptor beta chains follows, all from one sample in a study of blood T cell repertoires in COVID-19. Only in-frame clones appear in the TCRdb table, and some are missing; sequencing was by immunoSEQ multiplex PCR. This table has fewer than 350,000 clones, approximately 86% appearing once. The source material was peripheral blood. Receptors were obtained from a young man with active or convalescent COVID-19. Both conserved end residues are part of each CDR3. D genes are given only for firm matches. Size is stated for part of the rows, as once, few or many counts, or as a class when the clone is expanded.

abundance: -; j_gene: TRBJ1-5; d_gene: TRBD1; v_gene: TRBV6-5; CDR3nt: TGTGCCAGCAGTTTCGACAGGGAGTATCAGCCCCAGCATTTT; CDR3aa: CASSFDREYQPQHF
abundance: -; j_gene: TRBJ2-7; d_gene: -; v_gene: TRBV7-8; CDR3nt: TGTGCCAGCAGCTTCCCTGTGCGCGGGAACGAGCAGTACTTC; CDR3aa: CASSFPVRGNEQYF
abundance: -; j_gene: TRBJ1-2; d_gene: -; v_gene: TRBV27; CDR3nt: TGTGCCAGCAGTTTAGGGGGCTACTATGGCTACACCTTC; CDR3aa: CASSLGGYYGYTF
abundance: -; j_gene: TRBJ2-7; d_gene: TRBD1; v_gene: TRBV7-9; CDR3nt: TGTGCCAGCAGCCCCGACAGGGGGCCATCCTACGAGCAGTACTTC; CDR3aa: CASSPDRGPSYEQYF
abundance: -; j_gene: TRBJ1-6; d_gene: -; v_gene: TRBV11-2; CDR3nt: TGTGCCAGCAGCGATTTTCGGGGCCTCGGGGGTTCACCCCTCCACTTT; CDR3aa: CASSDFRGLGGSPLHF
abundance: -; j_gene: TRBJ2-3; d_gene: TRBD2; v_gene: TRBV3-1/TRBV3-2; CDR3nt: TGTGCCAGCAGCCAAGCTTTGTCTAGCGGGGGGACCGCACGGCGGTATTTT; CDR3aa: CASSQALSSGGTARRYF
abundance: -; j_gene: TRBJ1-1; d_gene: TRBD1; v_gene: TRBV12-5; CDR3nt: TGTGCTAGTGGTTCCGGACAGGGTTTCACTGAAGCTTTCTTT; CDR3aa: CASGSGQGFTEAFF
abundance: -; j_gene: TRBJ1-5; d_gene: -; v_gene: TRBV19; CDR3nt: TGTGCCAGTAGCGCGGCCGGGTTCGGTAATCAGCCCCAGCATTTT; CDR3aa: CASSAAGFGNQPQHF
abundance: -; j_gene: TRBJ2-5; d_gene: -; v_gene: TRBV4-1; CDR3nt: TGCGCCAGCAGCCAAGGTCAGGGGATCCTCCAAGAGACCCAGTACTTC; CDR3aa: CASSQGQGILQETQYF
abundance: -; j_gene: TRBJ1-1; d_gene: -; v_gene: TRBV15; CDR3nt: TGTGCCACCAGCAGAGTCGGCGGGTCTGACACTGAAGCTTTCTTT; CDR3aa: CATSRVGGSDTEAFF
abundance: -; j_gene: TRBJ2-7; d_gene: -; v_gene: TRBV21-1; CDR3nt: TGTGCCAGCAGATTATCCGGGACTCCTCCCTACGAGCAGTACTTC; CDR3aa: CASRLSGTPPYEQYF
abundance: -; j_gene: TRBJ1-5; d_gene: -; v_gene: TRBV27; CDR3nt: TGTGCCAGCAGTTTAGGCAGTGACAATCAGCCCCAGCATTTT; CDR3aa: CASSLGSDNQPQHF
abundance: -; j_gene: TRBJ2-3; d_gene: -; v_gene: TRBV19; CDR3nt: TGTGCCAGTATGAATGCAGATTTCTATACGCAGTATTTT; CDR3aa: CASMNADFYTQYF
abundance: -; j_gene: TRBJ1-1; d_gene: TRBD1; v_gene: TRBV5-1; CDR3nt: TGCGCCAGCAGCCAGACAGGGGACACTGAAGCTTTCTTT; CDR3aa: CASSQTGDTEAFF
abundance: -; j_gene: TRBJ1-1; d_gene: -; v_gene: TRBV6-2/TRBV6-3; CDR3nt: TGTGCCAGCAGTTATCGGGGAGCTGAAGCTTTCTTT; CDR3aa: CASSYRGAEAFF
abundance: few; j_gene: TRBJ1-6; d_gene: -; v_gene: TRBV15; CDR3nt: TGTGCCACCAGCAGAGAATCAGGGCATTCACCCCTCCACTTT; CDR3aa: CATSRESGHSPLHF
abundance: few; j_gene: TRBJ1-4; d_gene: -; v_gene: TRBV6-5; CDR3nt: TGTGCCAGCAGTCTTAAGGGGTATCGTGAAAAACTGTTTTTT; CDR3aa: CASSLKGYREKLFF
abundance: -; j_gene: TRBJ2-2; d_gene: TRBD2; v_gene: TRBV7-6; CDR3nt: TGTGCCAGCAGATCCCCACCGGGACTAGAAGAAAGAAGCACCGGGGAGCTGTTTTTT; CDR3aa: CASRSPPGLEERSTGELFF
abundance: -; j_gene: TRBJ2-2; d_gene: TRBD2; v_gene: TRBV11-2; CDR3nt: TGTGCCAGCAGACAAGGACTAGCGGGATTTAACACCGGGGAGCTGTTTTTT; CDR3aa: CASRQGLAGFNTGELFF
abundance: -; j_gene: TRBJ1-6; d_gene: TRBD1; v_gene: TRBV7-9; CDR3nt: TGTGCCAGCAGCAGGGGGACAGGGGCCTATAATTCACCCCTCCACTTT; CDR3aa: CASSRGTGAYNSPLHF
abundance: -; j_gene: TRBJ2-7; d_gene: -; v_gene: TRBV4-3; CDR3nt: TGCGCCAGCAGCCAATTCCGGACGGGGAACTACGAGCAGTACTTC; CDR3aa: CASSQFRTGNYEQYF
abundance: -; j_gene: TRBJ1-2; d_gene: TRBD1; v_gene: TRBV7-9; CDR3nt: TGTGCCAGCAGCTCGACAGGGTATGGAGGCTACACCTTC; CDR3aa: CASSSTGYGGYTF
abundance: -; j_gene: TRBJ1-2; d_gene: -; v_gene: TRBV2; CDR3nt: TGTGCCAGCAGCCCCAGTGCCCAAGCAGGGGCTGGCTACACCTTC; CDR3aa: CASSPSAQAGAGYTF
abundance: -; j_gene: TRBJ1-1; d_gene: TRBD1; v_gene: TRBV19; CDR3nt: TGTGCCAGTAGTATAGGGGGGACAGGGGGCACTGAAGCTTTCTTT; CDR3aa: CASSIGGTGGTEAFF
abundance: -; j_gene: TRBJ1-1; d_gene: -; v_gene: TRBV4-1; CDR3nt: TGCGCCAGCAGCCACCGAAAACAGGACCCAAACACTGAAGCTTTCTTT; CDR3aa: CASSHRKQDPNTEAFF
abundance: -; j_gene: TRBJ1-6; d_gene: TRBD1; v_gene: TRBV7-9; CDR3nt: TGTGCCAGCAGCGAGGGACAGGGAAATTCACCCCTCCACTTT; CDR3aa: CASSEGQGNSPLHF
abundance: few; j_gene: TRBJ1-1; d_gene: -; v_gene: TRBV25-1; CDR3nt: TGTGCCAGCAGTGAAAATCCCCTTGACTCCCTGAACACTGAAGCTTTCTTT; CDR3aa: CASSENPLDSLNTEAFF
abundance: -; j_gene: TRBJ1-5; d_gene: -; v_gene: TRBV27; CDR3nt: TGTGCCAGCAGTCCCTCCGGGAGGGACAATCAGCCCCAGCATTTT; CDR3aa: CASSPSGRDNQPQHF
abundance: -; j_gene: TRBJ1-1; d_gene: TRBD1; v_gene: TRBV18; CDR3nt: TGTGCCAGCTCAGCCTCAGGGGGTGAAGCTTTCTTT; CDR3aa: CASSASGGEAFF
abundance: -; j_gene: TRBJ2-2; d_gene: TRBD2; v_gene: TRBV25-1; CDR3nt: TGTGCCAGCAGTGTAGCGGGGGTCGGGGAGCTGTTTTTT; CDR3aa: CASSVAGVGELFF
abundance: -; j_gene: TRBJ2-7; d_gene: TRBD2; v_gene: TRBV27; CDR3nt: TGTGCCAGCAGGGGACTAGCGTTTCCCTACGAGCAGTACTTC; CDR3aa: CASRGLAFPYEQYF
abundance: -; j_gene: TRBJ1-2; d_gene: -; v_gene: TRBV18; CDR3nt: TGTGCCAGCTCCCTTGAGGGTACCTATGGCTACACCTTC; CDR3aa: CASSLEGTYGYTF
abundance: -; j_gene: TRBJ1-2; d_gene: -; v_gene: TRBV28; CDR3nt: TGTGCCAGCAGCCTATATGGCTACACCTTC; CDR3aa: CASSLYGYTF
abundance: once; j_gene: TRBJ2-3; d_gene: TRBD2; v_gene: TRBV6-2/TRBV6-3; CDR3nt: TGTGCCAGCAGTTACTCCAAACAAGAACCGGGACTAGCGGGGCCATTT; CDR3aa: CASSYSKQEPGLAGPF
abundance: -; j_gene: TRBJ1-1; d_gene: -; v_gene: TRBV19; CDR3nt: TGTGCCAGTACAGAACAGTTGAACACTGAAGCTTTCTTT; CDR3aa: CASTEQLNTEAFF
abundance: few; j_gene: TRBJ1-3; d_gene: -; v_gene: TRBV24-1; CDR3nt: TGTGCCACCAGTGATTTGGGGGTCAGAAGCGGTTCTGGAAACACCATATATTTT; CDR3aa: CATSDLGVRSGSGNTIYF
abundance: -; j_gene: TRBJ1-1; d_gene: -; v_gene: TRBV27; CDR3nt: TGTGCCAGCAGTTTATCGGGCGGGGGGAACACTGAAGCTTTCTTT; CDR3aa: CASSLSGGGNTEAFF